This TCR beta chain was found in a study of metastatic and nonmetastatic thyroid tumors. Study at large: Repertoires from blood and tumor or nodule tissue of malignant and benign thyroid patients were compared. Whole-study results and caveats: In both blood and tumor samples, TCR beta diversity was reported significantly higher for malignant than benign nodules.

MiXCR re-clonotyped the PCR reads for TCRdb. The data contain tens of thousands of clones, about 20% of them singletons. This clone occurred many times. Its antigen is unknown. Thyroid surgery had not been preceded by any treatment in any patient. Sequenced: blood. The origin of this receptor is a female donor with papillary thyroid cancer or a benign thyroid nodule (not recorded which). Some clones in this sample may be carry-over from other donors' samples.

The CDR3 coding sequence is TGCGCCAGCAGCTTGGGGGGAGGGCGGGTCGATTTTTCCACTGAAGCTTTCTTT. Translating it yields CASSLGGGRVDFSTEAFF. The gene calls are TRBV5-1 and TRBJ1-1, with D hard to call. The V and J ends lost 0 bases and 4 bases respectively, with 22 bases between them. There are 18 residues in the CDR3. Germline CDR1 SGHRS, CDR2 YFSETQ.